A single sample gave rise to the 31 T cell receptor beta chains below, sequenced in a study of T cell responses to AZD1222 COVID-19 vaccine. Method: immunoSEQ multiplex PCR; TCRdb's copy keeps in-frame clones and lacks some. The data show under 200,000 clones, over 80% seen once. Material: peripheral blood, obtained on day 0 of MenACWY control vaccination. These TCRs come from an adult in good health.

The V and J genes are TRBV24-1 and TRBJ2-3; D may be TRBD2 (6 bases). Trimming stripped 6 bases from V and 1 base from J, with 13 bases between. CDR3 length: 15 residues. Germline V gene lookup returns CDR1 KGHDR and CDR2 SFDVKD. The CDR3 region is CATSYGRRGTDTQYF. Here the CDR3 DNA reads TGTGCCACCAGTTACGGACGGAGGGGCACAGATACGCAGTATTTT.

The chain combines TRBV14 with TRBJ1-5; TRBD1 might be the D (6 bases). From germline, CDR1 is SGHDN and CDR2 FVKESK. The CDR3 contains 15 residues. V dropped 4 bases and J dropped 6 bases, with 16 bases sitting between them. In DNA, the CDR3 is TGTGCCAGCAGCCTCCGGACAGCCTTAATTCAGCCCCAGCATTTT. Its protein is CASSLRTALIQPQHF.

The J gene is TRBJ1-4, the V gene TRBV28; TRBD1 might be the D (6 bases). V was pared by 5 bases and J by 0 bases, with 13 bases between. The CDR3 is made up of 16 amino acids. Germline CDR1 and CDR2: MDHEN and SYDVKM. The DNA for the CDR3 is TGTGCCAGCAGTCCACCGGACAGTTCAACTAATGAAAAACTGTTTTTT. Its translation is CASSPPDSSTNEKLFF.

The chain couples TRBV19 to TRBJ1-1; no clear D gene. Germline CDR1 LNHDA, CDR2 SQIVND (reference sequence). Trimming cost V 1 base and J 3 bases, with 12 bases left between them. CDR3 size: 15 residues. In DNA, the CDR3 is TGTGCCAGTAGTATAGGGGCAACCCTGGACACTGAAGCTTTCTTT. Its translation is CASSIGATLDTEAFF.

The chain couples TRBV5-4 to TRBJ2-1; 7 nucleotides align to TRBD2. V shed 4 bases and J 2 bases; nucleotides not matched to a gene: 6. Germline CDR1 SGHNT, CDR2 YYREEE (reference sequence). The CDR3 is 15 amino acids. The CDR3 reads CASSPGGGPYNEQFF. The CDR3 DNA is TGTGCCAGCAGCCCGGGCGGGGGACCCTACAATGAGCAGTTCTTC.

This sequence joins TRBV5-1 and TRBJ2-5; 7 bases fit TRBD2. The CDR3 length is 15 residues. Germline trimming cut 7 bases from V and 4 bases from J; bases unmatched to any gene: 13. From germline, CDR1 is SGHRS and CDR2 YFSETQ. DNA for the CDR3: TGCGCCAGCTACCCACCCGGAGCGGGGTTAGAGACCCAGTACTTC. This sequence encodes CASYPPGAGLETQYF.

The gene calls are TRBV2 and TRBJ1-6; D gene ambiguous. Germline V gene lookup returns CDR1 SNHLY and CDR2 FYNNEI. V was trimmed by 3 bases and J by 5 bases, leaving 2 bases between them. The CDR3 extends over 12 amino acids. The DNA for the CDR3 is TGTGCCAGCAGTGAGAATAATTCACCCCTCCACTTT. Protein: CASSENNSPLHF.

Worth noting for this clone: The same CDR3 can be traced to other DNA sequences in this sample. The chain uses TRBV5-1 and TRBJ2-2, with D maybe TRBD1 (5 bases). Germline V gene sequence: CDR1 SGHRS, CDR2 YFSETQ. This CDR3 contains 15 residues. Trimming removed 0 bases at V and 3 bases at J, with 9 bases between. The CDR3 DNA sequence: TGCGCCAGCAGCTTGGGAGACAGACACACCGGGGAGCTGTTTTTT. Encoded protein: CASSLGDRHTGELFF.

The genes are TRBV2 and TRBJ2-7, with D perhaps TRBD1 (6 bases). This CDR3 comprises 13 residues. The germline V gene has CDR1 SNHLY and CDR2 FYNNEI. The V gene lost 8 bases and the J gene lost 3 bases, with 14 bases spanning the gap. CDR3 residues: CASYQTGSYEQYF. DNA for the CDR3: TGTGCCAGCTACCAAACAGGGAGCTACGAGCAGTACTTC.

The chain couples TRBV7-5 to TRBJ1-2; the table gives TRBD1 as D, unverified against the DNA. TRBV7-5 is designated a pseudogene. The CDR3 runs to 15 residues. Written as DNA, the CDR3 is TGTGTCAGAAGCTTAGGCCAGGGTCGGCACTATGGCTACACCTTC. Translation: CVRSLGQGRHYGYTF.

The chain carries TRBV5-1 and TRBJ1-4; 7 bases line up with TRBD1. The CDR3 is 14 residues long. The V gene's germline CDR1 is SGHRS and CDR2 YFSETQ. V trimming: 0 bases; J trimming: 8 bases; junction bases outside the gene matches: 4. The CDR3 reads CASSLDTGEEKLFF. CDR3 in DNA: TGCGCCAGCAGCTTGGATACAGGGGAGGAAAAACTGTTTTTT. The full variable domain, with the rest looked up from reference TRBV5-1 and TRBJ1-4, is KAGVTQTPRYLIKTRGQQVTLSCSPISGHRSVSWYQQTPGQGLQFLFEYFSETQRNKGNFPGRFSGRQFSNSRSEMNVSTLELGDSALYLCASSLDTGEEKLFFGSGTQLSVL.

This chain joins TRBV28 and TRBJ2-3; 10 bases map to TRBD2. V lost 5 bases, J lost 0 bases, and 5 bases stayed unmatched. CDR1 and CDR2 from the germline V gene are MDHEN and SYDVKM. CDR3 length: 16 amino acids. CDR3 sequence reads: CASSGWTSGSTDTQYF. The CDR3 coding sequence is TGTGCCAGCAGTGGGTGGACTAGCGGTAGCACAGATACGCAGTATTTT.

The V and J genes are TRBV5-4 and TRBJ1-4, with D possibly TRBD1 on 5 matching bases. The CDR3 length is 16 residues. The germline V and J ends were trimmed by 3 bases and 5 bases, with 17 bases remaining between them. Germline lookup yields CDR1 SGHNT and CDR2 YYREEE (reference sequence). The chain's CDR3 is CASSSRTQGGNEKLFF. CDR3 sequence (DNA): TGTGCCAGCAGCTCCCGGACGCAGGGAGGAAATGAAAAACTGTTTTTT.

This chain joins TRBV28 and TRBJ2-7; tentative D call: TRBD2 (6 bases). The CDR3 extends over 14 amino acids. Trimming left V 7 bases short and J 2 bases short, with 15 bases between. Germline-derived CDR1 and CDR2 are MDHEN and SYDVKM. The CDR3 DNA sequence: TGTGCCAGCAATCGGATAGCGGAAGCCTACGAGCAGTACTTC. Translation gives CASNRIAEAYEQYF.

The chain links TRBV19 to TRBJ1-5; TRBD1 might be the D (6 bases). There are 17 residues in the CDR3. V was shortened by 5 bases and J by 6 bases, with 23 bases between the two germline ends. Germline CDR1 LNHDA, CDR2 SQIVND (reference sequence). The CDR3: CASSRPWREGGIQPQHF. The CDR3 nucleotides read TGTGCCAGTAGTCGACCCTGGAGGGAAGGGGGTATTCAGCCCCAGCATTTT. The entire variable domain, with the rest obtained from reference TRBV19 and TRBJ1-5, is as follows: DGGITQSPKYLFRKEGQNVTLSCEQNLNHDAMYWYRQDPGQGLRLIYYSQIVNDFQKGDIAEGYSVSREKKESFPLTVTSAQKNPTAFYLCASSRPWREGGIQPQHFGDGTRLSIL.

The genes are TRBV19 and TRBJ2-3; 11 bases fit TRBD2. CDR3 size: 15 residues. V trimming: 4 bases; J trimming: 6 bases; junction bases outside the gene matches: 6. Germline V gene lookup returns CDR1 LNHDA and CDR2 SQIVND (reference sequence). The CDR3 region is CASSTIIAGGDTQYF. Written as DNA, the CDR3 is TGTGCCAGTAGTACAATTATAGCGGGAGGGGATACGCAGTATTTT.

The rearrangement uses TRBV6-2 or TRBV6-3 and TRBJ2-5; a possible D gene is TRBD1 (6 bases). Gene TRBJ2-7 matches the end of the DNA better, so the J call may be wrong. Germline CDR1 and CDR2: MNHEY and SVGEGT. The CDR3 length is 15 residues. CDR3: CASSYRQEVAYEQYF. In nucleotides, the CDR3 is TGTGCCAGCAGTTACAGACAGGAGGTAGCCTACGAGCAGTACTTC.

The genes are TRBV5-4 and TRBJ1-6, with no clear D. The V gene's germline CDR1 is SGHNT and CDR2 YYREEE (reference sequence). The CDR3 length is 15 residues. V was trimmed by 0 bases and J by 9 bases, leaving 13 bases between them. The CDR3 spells CASSLGQSPSSPLHF. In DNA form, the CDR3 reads TGTGCCAGCAGCTTGGGGCAGAGTCCAAGTTCACCCCTCCACTTT.

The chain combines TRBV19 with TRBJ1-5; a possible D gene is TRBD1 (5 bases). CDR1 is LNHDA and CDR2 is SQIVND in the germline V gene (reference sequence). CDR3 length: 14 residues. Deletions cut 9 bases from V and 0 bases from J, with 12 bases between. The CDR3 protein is CASSGTNSNQPQHF. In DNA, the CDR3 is TGTGCCAGCTCCGGGACTAATAGCAATCAGCCCCAGCATTTT.

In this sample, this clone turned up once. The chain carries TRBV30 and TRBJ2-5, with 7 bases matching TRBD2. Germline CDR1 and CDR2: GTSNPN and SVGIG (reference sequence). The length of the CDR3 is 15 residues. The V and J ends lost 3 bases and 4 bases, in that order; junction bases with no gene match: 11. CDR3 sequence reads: CAWSRAGVVRETQYF. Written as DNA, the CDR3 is TGTGCCTGGAGCAGGGCGGGAGTCGTGCGAGAGACCCAGTACTTC.

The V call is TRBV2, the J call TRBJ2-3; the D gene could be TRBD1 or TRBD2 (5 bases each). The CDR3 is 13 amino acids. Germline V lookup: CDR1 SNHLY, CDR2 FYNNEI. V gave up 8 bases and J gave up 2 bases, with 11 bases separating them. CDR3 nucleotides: TGTGCCAGCCCGGGACGAATCACAGATACGCAGTATTTT. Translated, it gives CASPGRITDTQYF.

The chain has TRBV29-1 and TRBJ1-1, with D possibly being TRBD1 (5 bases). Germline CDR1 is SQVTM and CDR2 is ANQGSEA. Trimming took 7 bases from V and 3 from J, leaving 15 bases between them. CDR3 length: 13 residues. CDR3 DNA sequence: TGCAGCGCCGAGGGACGAGGGGACACTGAAGCTTTCTTT. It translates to CSAEGRGDTEAFF.

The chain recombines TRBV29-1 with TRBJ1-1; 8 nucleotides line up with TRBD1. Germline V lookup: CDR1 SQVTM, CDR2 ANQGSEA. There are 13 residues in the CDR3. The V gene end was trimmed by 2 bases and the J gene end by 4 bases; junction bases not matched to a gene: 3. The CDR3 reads CSVETQGATEAFF. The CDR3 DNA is TGCAGCGTTGAAACCCAGGGGGCCACTGAAGCTTTCTTT.

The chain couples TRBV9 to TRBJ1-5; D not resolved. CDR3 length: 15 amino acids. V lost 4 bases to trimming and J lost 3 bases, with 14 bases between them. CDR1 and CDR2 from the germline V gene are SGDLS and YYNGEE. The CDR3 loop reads CASSSGSDLNQPQHF. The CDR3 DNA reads TGTGCCAGCAGCTCCGGGTCGGACCTCAATCAGCCCCAGCATTTT.

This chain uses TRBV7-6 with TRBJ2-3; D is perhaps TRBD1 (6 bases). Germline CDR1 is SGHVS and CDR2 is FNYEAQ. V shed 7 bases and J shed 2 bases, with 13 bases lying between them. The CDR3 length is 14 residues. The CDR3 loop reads CASTRTANTDTQYF. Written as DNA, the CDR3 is TGTGCCAGCACACGGACAGCAAACACAGATACGCAGTATTTT.

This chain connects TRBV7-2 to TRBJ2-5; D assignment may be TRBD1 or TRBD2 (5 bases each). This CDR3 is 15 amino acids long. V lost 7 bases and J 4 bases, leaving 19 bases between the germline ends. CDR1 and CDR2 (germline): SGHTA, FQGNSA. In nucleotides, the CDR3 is TGTGCCAGCACCCCGCCGGGGCTTTACGGAGAGACCCAGTACTTC. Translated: CASTPPGLYGETQYF.

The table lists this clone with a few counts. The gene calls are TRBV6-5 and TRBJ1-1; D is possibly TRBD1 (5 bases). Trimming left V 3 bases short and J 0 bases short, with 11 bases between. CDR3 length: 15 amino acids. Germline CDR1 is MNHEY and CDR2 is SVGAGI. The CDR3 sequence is CASSYPGRMNTEAFF. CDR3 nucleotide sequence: TGTGCCAGCAGTTATCCAGGGAGAATGAACACTGAAGCTTTCTTT.

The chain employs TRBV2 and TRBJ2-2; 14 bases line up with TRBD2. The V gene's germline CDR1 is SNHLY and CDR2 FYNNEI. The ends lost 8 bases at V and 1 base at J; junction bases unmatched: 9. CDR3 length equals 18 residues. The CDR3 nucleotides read TGTGCCAGCGTTGAATCCGGGACTAGCGGGAGGAACACCGGGGAGCTGTTTTTT. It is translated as CASVESGTSGRNTGELFF.

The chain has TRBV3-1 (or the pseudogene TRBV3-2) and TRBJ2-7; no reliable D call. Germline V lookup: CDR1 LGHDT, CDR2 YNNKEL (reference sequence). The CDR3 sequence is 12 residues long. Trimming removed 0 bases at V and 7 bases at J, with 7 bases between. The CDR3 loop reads CASSQDVTEQYF. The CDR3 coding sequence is TGTGCCAGCAGCCAAGATGTGACAGAGCAGTACTTC.

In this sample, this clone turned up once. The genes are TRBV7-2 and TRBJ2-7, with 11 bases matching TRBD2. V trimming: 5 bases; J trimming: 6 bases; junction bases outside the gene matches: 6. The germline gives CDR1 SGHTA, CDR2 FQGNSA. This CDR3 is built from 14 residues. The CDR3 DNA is TGTGCCAGCAGCCCGGGACTAGCGGCCAGCGAGCAGTACTTC. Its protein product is CASSPGLAASEQYF.

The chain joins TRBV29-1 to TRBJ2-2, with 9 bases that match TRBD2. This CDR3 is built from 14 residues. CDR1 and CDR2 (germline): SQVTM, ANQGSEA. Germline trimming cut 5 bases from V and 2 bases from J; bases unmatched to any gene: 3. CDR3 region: CSVWLAGNTGELFF. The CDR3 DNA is TGCAGCGTTTGGCTAGCGGGAAACACCGGGGAGCTGTTTTTT.